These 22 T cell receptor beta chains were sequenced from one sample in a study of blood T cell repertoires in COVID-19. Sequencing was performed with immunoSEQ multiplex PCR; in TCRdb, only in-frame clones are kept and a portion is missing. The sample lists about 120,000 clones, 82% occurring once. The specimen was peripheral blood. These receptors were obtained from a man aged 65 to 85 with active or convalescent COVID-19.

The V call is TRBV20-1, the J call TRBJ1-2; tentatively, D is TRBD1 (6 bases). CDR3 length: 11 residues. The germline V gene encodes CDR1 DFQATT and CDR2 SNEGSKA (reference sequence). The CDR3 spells CRGAGDYGYTF. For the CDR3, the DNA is TGCAGGGGGGCCGGGGACTATGGCTACACCTTC.

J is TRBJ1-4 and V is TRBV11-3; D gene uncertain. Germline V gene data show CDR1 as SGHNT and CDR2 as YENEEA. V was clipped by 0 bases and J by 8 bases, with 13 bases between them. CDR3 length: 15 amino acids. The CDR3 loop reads CASSLDPGPGEKLFF. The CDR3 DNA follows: TGTGCCAGCAGCTTAGATCCTGGTCCCGGGGAAAAACTGTTTTTT. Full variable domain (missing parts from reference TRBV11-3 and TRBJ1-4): EAGVVQSPRYKIIEKKQPVAFWCNPISGHNTLYWYLQNLGQGPELLIRYENEEAVDDSQLPKDRFSAERLKGVDSTLKIQPAELGDSAVYLCASSLDPGPGEKLFFGSGTQLSVL.

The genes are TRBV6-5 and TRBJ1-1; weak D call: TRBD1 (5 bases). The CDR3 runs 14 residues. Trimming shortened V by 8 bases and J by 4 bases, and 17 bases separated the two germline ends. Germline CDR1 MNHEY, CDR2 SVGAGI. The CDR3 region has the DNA TGTGCCAGCGAGGCGGGGGATATGTTCACTGAAGCTTTCTTT. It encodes CASEAGDMFTEAFF.

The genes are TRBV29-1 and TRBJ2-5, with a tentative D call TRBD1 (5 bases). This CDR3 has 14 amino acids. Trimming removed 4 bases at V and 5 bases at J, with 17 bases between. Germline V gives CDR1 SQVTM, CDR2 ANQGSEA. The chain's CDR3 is CSVVGAPQRETQYF. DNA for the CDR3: TGCAGCGTTGTTGGGGCGCCACAGAGGGAGACCCAGTACTTC.

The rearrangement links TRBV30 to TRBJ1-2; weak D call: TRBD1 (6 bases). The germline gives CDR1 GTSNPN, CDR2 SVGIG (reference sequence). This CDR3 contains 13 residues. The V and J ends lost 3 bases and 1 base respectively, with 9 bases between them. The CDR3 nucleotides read TGTGCCTGGAGCCAGGACAGTAACTATGGCTACACCTTC. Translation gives CAWSQDSNYGYTF.

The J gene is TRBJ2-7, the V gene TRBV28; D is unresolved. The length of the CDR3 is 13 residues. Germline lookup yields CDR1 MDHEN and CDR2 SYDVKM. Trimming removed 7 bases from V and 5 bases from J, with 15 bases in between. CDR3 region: CASTSPSPHEQYF. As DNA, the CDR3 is TGTGCCAGCACCTCCCCCTCCCCCCACGAGCAGTACTTC.

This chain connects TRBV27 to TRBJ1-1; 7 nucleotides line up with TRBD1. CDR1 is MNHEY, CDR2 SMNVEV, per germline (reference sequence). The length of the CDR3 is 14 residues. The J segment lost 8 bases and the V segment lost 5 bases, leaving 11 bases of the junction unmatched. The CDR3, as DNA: TGTGCCAGCAGTCCTTACAGGGGCGCCCCCGAAGCTTTCTTT. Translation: CASSPYRGAPEAFF.

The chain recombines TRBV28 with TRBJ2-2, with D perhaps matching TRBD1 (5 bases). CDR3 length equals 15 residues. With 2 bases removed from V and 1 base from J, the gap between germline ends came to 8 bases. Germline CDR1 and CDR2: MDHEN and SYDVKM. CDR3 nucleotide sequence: TGTGCCAGCAGTTTAGGGCAGGGGAACACCGGGGAGCTGTTTTTT. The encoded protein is CASSLGQGNTGELFF.

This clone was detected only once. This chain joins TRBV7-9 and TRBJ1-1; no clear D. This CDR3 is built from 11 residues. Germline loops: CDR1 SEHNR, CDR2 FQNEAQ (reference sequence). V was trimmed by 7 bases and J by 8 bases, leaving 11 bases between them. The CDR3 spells CASILNPEAFF. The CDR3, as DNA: TGTGCCAGCATCCTAAACCCCGAAGCTTTCTTT.

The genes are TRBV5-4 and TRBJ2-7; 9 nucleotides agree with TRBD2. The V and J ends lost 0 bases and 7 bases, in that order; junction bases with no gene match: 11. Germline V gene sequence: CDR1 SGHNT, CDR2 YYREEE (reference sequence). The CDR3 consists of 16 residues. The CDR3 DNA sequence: TGTGCCAGCAGCTTGGGAGGCCTAGCGGGGCCGGGGGAGCAGTACTTC. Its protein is CASSLGGLAGPGEQYF.

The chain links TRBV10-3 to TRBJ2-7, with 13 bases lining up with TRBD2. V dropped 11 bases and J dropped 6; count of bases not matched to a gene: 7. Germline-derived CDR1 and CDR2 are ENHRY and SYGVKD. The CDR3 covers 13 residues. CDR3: CAARTSGGFEQYF. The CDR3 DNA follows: TGTGCCGCCCGGACTAGCGGGGGTTTCGAGCAGTACTTC.

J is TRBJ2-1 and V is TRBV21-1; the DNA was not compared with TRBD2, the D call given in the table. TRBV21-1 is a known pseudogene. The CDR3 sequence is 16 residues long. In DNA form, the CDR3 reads TGTGCCAGCAGCAAAGCGATAGCGGGAGTCAGAGGTGAGCAGTTCTTC. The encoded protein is CASSKAIAGVRGEQFF.

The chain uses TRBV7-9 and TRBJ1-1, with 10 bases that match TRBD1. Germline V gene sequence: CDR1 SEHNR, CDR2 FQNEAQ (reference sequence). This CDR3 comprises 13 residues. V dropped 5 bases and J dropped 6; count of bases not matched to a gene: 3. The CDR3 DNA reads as TGTGCCAGCAGCCGCGACAGGGGGCCTGAAGCTTTCTTT. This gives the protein CASSRDRGPEAFF.

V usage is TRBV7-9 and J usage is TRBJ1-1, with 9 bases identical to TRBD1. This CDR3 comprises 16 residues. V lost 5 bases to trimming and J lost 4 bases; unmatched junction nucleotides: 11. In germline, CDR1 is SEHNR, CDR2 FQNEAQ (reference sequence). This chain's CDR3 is CASSLRDRVRATEAFF. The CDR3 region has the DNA TGTGCCAGCAGCCTCCGGGACAGGGTGAGGGCCACTGAAGCTTTCTTT.

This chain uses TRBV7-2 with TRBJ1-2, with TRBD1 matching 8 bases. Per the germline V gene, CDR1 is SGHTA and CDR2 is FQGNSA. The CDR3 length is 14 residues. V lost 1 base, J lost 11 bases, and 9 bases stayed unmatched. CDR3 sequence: CASSLVGDRRGYTF. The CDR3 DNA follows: TGTGCCAGCAGCTTAGTGGGGGACAGGCGAGGTTACACCTTC.

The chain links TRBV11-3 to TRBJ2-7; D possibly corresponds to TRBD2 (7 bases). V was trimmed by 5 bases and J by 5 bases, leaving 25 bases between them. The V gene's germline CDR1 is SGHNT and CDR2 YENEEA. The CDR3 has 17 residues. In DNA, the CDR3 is TGTGCCAGCAGCCAGGGGACCTTCGGCGGGAGCTGGAACGAGCAGTACTTC. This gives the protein CASSQGTFGGSWNEQYF.

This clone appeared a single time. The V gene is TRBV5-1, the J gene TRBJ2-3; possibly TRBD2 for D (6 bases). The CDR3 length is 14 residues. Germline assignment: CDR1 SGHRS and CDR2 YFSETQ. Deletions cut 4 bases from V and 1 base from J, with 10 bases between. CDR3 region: CASSIGTGTDTQYF. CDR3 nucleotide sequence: TGCGCCAGCAGCATCGGGACTGGCACAGATACGCAGTATTTT. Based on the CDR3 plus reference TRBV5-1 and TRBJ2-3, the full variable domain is KAGVTQTPRYLIKTRGQQVTLSCSPISGHRSVSWYQQTPGQGLQFLFEYFSETQRNKGNFPGRFSGRQFSNSRSEMNVSTLELGDSALYLCASSIGTGTDTQYFGPGTRLTVL.

CDR3: CASFSGTENTEAFF. CDR3 coding DNA: TGTGCCAGCTTTTCCGGGACAGAGAACACTGAAGCTTTCTTT. V is TRBV7-9 and J is TRBJ1-1, with TRBD1 matching over 7 bases. Trimming at V came to 8 bases and at J to 1 base, leaving 7 bases not matched to a gene. The length of the CDR3 is 14 residues. The V gene's germline CDR1 is SEHNR and CDR2 FQNEAQ (reference sequence).

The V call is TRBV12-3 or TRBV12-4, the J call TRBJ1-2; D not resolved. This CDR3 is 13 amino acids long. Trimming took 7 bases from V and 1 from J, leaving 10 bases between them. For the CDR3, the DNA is TGTGCCAGCACAAACACAGTTAACTATGGCTACACCTTC. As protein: CASTNTVNYGYTF.

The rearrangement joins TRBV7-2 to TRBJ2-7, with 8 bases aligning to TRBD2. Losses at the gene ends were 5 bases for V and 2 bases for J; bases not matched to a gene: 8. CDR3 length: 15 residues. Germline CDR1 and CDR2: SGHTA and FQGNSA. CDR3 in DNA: TGTGCCAGCAGCCTCACGGCGGGAGGCGCCTACGAGCAGTACTTC. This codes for CASSLTAGGAYEQYF.

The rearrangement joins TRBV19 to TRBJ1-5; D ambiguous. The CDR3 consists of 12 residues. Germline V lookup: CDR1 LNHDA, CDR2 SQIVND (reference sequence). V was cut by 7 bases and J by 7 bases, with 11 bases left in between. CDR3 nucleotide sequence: TGTGCCAGTAACCGGGGTGGGCAGCCCCAGCATTTT. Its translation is CASNRGGQPQHF. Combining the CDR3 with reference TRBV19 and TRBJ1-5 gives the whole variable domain DGGITQSPKYLFRKEGQNVTLSCEQNLNHDAMYWYRQDPGQGLRLIYYSQIVNDFQKGDIAEGYSVSREKKESFPLTVTSAQKNPTAFYLCASNRGGQPQHFGDGTRLSIL.

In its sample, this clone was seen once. CDR3 nucleotide sequence: TGTGCCAGCAAACAGGACAGGGGGCTGGGGGAGCAGTACTTC. Amino acid sequence: CASKQDRGLGEQYF. The rearrangement joins TRBV2 to TRBJ2-7; 11 bases match TRBD1. The V segment lost 7 bases and the J segment 7 bases; nucleotides outside the gene matches: 9. Germline-derived CDR1 and CDR2 are SNHLY and FYNNEI. The CDR3 totals 14 residues. Combining the CDR3 with reference TRBV2 and TRBJ2-7 gives the whole variable domain EPEVTQTPSHQVTQMGQEVILRCVPISNHLYFYWYRQILGQKVEFLVSFYNNEISEKSEIFDDQFSVERPDGSNFTLKIRSTKLEDSAMYFCASKQDRGLGEQYFGPGTRLTVT.